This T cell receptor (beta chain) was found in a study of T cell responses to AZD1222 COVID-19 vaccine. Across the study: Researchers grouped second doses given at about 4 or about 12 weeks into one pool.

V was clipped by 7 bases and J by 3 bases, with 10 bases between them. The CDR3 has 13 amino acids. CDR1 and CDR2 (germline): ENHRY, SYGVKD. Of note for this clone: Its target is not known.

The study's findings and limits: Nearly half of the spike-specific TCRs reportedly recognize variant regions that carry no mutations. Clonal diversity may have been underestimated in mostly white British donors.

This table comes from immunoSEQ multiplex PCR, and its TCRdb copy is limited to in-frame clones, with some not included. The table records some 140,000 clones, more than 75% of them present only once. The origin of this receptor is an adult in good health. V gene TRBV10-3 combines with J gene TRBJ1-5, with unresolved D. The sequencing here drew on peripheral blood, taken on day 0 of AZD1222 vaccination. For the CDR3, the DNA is TGTGCCATCACTCTGAACCCCAATCAGCCCCAGCATTTT. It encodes CAITLNPNQPQHF.